The 8 T cell receptor beta chains presented below share a single source sample, sequenced in a study of T-cell reconstitution after alpha-beta-depleted transplantation in children. Preparation of the TCRbeta library used unique molecular identifiers. One entry per CDR3 protein, called by TCRdb with MiXCR from the PCR reads. The data contain hundreds of thousands of distinct CDR3 sequences, roughly 15% of them singletons. The sample consisted of PBMCs from the stem cell graft donor, taken from the stem cell graft. The receptors shown here come from a human donor who donated a stem cell graft to a child with acute myeloid leukemia.

This clonotype occurred many times. V usage is TRBV20-1 and J usage is TRBJ2-3, with D possibly being TRBD2 (6 bases). Germline CDR1 and CDR2: DFQATT and SNEGSKA (reference sequence). The CDR3 length is 14 residues. Trimming pared 1 base from V and 2 bases from J, leaving 10 bases between. CDR3 amino acids: CSARAGGYTDTQYF. The CDR3 region has the DNA TGCAGTGCTAGAGCCGGGGGTTACACAGATACGCAGTATTTT.

The J gene is TRBJ2-3, the V gene TRBV28; the match to TRBD2 covers 9 bases. The V gene end was trimmed by 4 bases and the J gene end by 2 bases; junction bases not matched to a gene: 13. The CDR3 has 18 residues. The germline V gene has CDR1 MDHEN and CDR2 SYDVKM. CDR3 nucleotide sequence: TGTGCCAGCAGTTACCCTGCGGAGCGGGGGGTACTCACAGATACGCAGTATTTT. Translation: CASSYPAERGVLTDTQYF.

V is TRBV7-9 and J is TRBJ2-3, with D perhaps matching TRBD1 (6 bases). V shed 5 bases and J shed 9 bases, with 18 bases lying between them. Germline V gene data show CDR1 as SEHNR and CDR2 as FQNEAQ (reference sequence). This CDR3 is built from 14 residues. CDR3 coding DNA: TGTGCCAGCAGCCGGACAGAAGGGAGTCGCACGCAGTATTTT. This sequence encodes CASSRTEGSRTQYF.

This clonotype was observed a few times. The chain links TRBV20-1 to TRBJ1-1, with TRBD1 matching 9 bases. CDR1 is DFQATT, CDR2 SNEGSKA, per germline (reference sequence). This CDR3 is built from 15 residues. Unmatched junction bases numbered 14, after V lost 5 bases and J lost 7 bases. The CDR3 loop reads CSAHYIGQGNGEAFF. CDR3 DNA: TGCAGTGCTCACTATATAGGACAGGGGAACGGTGAAGCTTTCTTT.

In this sample, this clonotype turned up a few times. The chain links TRBV5-6 to TRBJ2-1, with D possibly being TRBD1 or TRBD2 (5 bases each). With 0 bases removed from V and 1 base from J, the gap between germline ends came to 14 bases. CDR1 is SGHDT, CDR2 YYEEEE, per germline. The CDR3 length is 17 residues. In DNA, the CDR3 is TGTGCCAGCAGCTTGGTCGGGGCAGGACCTTCCTACAATGAGCAGTTCTTC. Translation gives CASSLVGAGPSYNEQFF. Full variable domain (rest looked up from reference TRBV5-6 and TRBJ2-1): DAGVTQSPTHLIKTRGQQVTLRCSPKSGHDTVSWYQQALGQGPQFIFQYYEEEERQRGNFPDRFSGHQFPNYSSELNVNALLLGDSALYLCASSLVGAGPSYNEQFFGPGTRLTVL.

This clonotype was picked up many times. V gene TRBV29-1 combines with J gene TRBJ2-5, with TRBD2 matching 7 bases. CDR3 length equals 12 residues. V dropped 7 bases and J dropped 7; count of bases not matched to a gene: 9. Per germline, CDR1 SQVTM and CDR2 ANQGSEA. In nucleotides, the CDR3 is TGCAGCGCCCCCCGTGGGAGGGGGACCCAGTACTTC. This sequence encodes CSAPRGRGTQYF.

The chain has TRBV21-1 and TRBJ2-7; no check of the table's D call, TRBD1, against the DNA was made. TRBV21-1 is listed as a pseudogene. The length of the CDR3 is 14 residues. The CDR3 loop is CASSKGGQDYEQYF. For the CDR3, the DNA is TGTGCCAGCAGCAAAGGGGGACAAGATTACGAGCAGTACTTC.

J is TRBJ2-2 and V is TRBV5-8; TRBD2 is a possible D gene (6 bases). Trimming cost V 4 bases and J 2 bases, with 18 bases left between them. Looked up from germline, CDR1 is SGHTS and CDR2 is YDEGEE. The CDR3 is made up of 17 amino acids. The CDR3 here is CASSPGSRNSNTGELFF. The DNA for the CDR3 is TGTGCCAGCAGCCCCGGGAGCCGCAATTCTAACACCGGGGAGCTGTTTTTT.